This entry lists 23 T cell receptor beta chains sequenced from one sample in a study of T cells in women clearing cervical HPV infection (dated by TCRdb to 2016 to 2019). Library construction relied on the immunoSEQ multiplex PCR assay. Drawn from immuneACCESS, this table holds only the in-frame rearrangements with V and J called that TCRdb kept. Clones are partly lost; checked studies trace under half to an unresolved V gene and leave the rest unexplained. Per the sample table, the count is 25,000 to 30,000 clones. The ten largest clones represent roughly 3.7% of the sample. Sequencing was carried out using blood buffy coat. These receptor sequences come from a woman aged 18 to 75 with a cervical HPV16 infection that either progressed to CIN3+ or cleared (not recorded which).

A word on this clone: The read is 3 residues too short to cover the CDR3 end, so that end is filled in from the germline J gene. The rearrangement uses TRBV7-3 and TRBJ2-7; possibly TRBD1 for D (6 bases). Trimming pared 3 bases from V and 6 bases from J, leaving 18 bases between. The CDR3 is 15 amino acids. In germline, CDR1 is SGHTA, CDR2 FQGTGA. The CDR3 sequence: CASSFQPRTVSEQYF. CDR3 DNA, as far as it was read: TGTGCCAGCAGCTTCCAGCCGAGGACAGTCTCCGAG. The entire variable domain, with the rest obtained from reference TRBV7-3 and TRBJ2-7, is as follows: GAGVSQTPSNKVTEKGKYVELRCDPISGHTALYWYRQSLGQGPEFLIYFQGTGAADDSGLPNDRFFAVRPEGSVSTLKIQRTERGDSAVYLCASSFQPRTVSEQYFGPGTRLTVT.

As regards this clone: The read ends 3 residues shy of where the CDR3 ends; the end is completed using the germline J gene. The V call is TRBV7-8, the J call TRBJ2-5, with a weak D call TRBD2 (6 bases). Germline V CDR1 and CDR2: SGHVS, FQNEAQ. V lost 1 base and J 5 bases, leaving 14 bases between the germline ends. The CDR3 spans 15 residues. The sequenced CDR3 bases are TGTGCCAGCAGCTTAGGTCAGCGGGTCGGGGAGACC. The encoded protein is CASSLGQRVGET. The full CDR3 sequence reads CASSLGQRVGETQYF.

Regarding this clone: The missing CDR3 end, 3 residues past where the read stops, is filled in from the germline J gene. This chain connects TRBV6-4 to TRBJ1-6; TRBD1 agrees at 7 bases. Looked up from germline, CDR1 is MRHNA and CDR2 is SNTAGT. Trimming at V came to 6 bases and at J to 6 bases, leaving 11 bases not matched to a gene. The CDR3 is 16 residues long. The CDR3 is CASSDRMRGLNSPLHF. CDR3 bases read: TGTGCCAGCAGCGACCGCATGAGGGGGCTTAATTCACCC.

As concerns this clone: The CDR3 goes on 3 residues after the read ends, and that part is filled in from the germline J gene. This chain links TRBV11-1 with TRBJ2-1, with 8 positions matching TRBD2. CDR3 size: 15 residues. The V segment lost 5 bases and the J segment 8 bases; nucleotides outside the gene matches: 11. Germline values: CDR1 SGHAT, CDR2 FQDESV (reference sequence). CDR3 region: CASSHHRGGAHEQFF. The sequenced CDR3 bases are TGTGCCAGCAGCCACCACCGGGGGGGGGCCCATGAG.

A note on this clone: Read sequence stops 3 residues before the CDR3 end, and the germline J gene provides the missing end. The V call is TRBV5-1, the J call TRBJ1-3, with D tentatively TRBD1 (6 bases). The CDR3 runs 16 residues. Germline V CDR1 and CDR2: SGHRS, YFSETQ. The germline V and J ends were trimmed by 4 bases and 0 bases, with 14 bases remaining between them. Partial CDR3 DNA: TGCGCCAGCAGCCTCTCACAGGGATACTCTGGAAACACC. Translating it yields CASSLSQGYSGNT. The whole CDR3 is CASSLSQGYSGNTIYF.

On this clone itself: The read comes to an end 3 residues before the CDR3 does, leaving the germline J gene to fill in the end. This rearrangement joins TRBV14 to TRBJ2-3; 12 positions agree with TRBD2. Germline CDR1 and CDR2: SGHDN and FVKESK. This CDR3 region has 17 residues. The junction had 3 bases not matched to a gene; V was cut back by 1 base and J by 1 base. CDR3 amino acids: CASSQARLAGGTDTQYF. The CDR3 bases that were read are TGTGCCAGCAGCCAAGCCCGACTAGCGGGGGGCACAGATACG.

The CDR3 protein is CASSQTRQVSSGANVLTF. CDR3 DNA (partial): TGCGCCAGCAGCCAAACCCGACAAGTCTCTTCTGGGGCCAACGTC. This chain joins TRBV4-1 and TRBJ2-6; D is unclear. The read comes to an end 3 residues before the CDR3 does, leaving the germline J gene to fill in the end. This CDR3 is built from 18 residues. CDR1 and CDR2 from the germline V gene are MGHRA and YSYEKL. V lost 2 bases to trimming and J lost 1 base, with 15 bases between them.

Concerning this clone itself: Coverage ceases 3 residues before the CDR3 finishes, and the germline J gene fills in the end. J is TRBJ1-2 and V is TRBV18; 9 bases are a match to TRBD1. This CDR3 region has 15 residues. Germline values: CDR1 KGHSH, CDR2 LQKENI. CDR3 sequence: CASSPMTGGSYDYTF. The part of the CDR3 DNA that was read is TGTGCCAGCTCACCAATGACAGGGGGGTCCTACGAC.

A word on this clone: The read ends 3 residues before the CDR3 terminus; that terminus is restored from the germline J gene. This chain joins TRBV13 and TRBJ2-3, with a possible D match to TRBD2 (6 bases). V was pared by 5 bases and J by 5 bases, with 14 bases between. The CDR3 spans 14 residues. Germline V lookup: CDR1 PRHDT, CDR2 FYEKMQ (reference sequence). The CDR3 sequence: CASSPGRSGDTQYF. The DNA read from the CDR3 is TGTGCCAGCAGCCCGGGACGTAGCGGAGATACG.

In regard to this clone: The read halts 3 residues ahead of the CDR3 end, with the missing end drawn from the germline J gene. The chain recombines TRBV6-2 or TRBV6-3 with TRBJ1-2; 7 nucleotides align to TRBD1. The CDR3 runs 14 residues. Germline V lookup: CDR1 MNHEY, CDR2 SVGEGT. The V gene end was trimmed by 2 bases and the J gene end by 4 bases; junction bases not matched to a gene: 4. The DNA read from the CDR3 is TGTGCCAGCAGTTACACCAGGGGGTCCTATGGC. This sequence encodes CASSYTRGSYG. In full, the CDR3 reads CASSYTRGSYGYTF.

A remark on this clone: The CDR3 end is not reached by the read, which stops 3 residues before it; the germline J gene fills it in. The V call is TRBV30, the J call TRBJ2-1, with TRBD1 matching over 9 bases. Unmatched junction bases numbered 6, after V lost 0 bases and J lost 6 bases. The CDR3 has 15 amino acids. CDR1 is GTSNPN and CDR2 is SVGIG in the germline V gene (reference sequence). The CDR3 protein is CAWSVHGTGSNEQFF. The sequenced CDR3 bases are TGTGCCTGGAGTGTACATGGGACAGGGAGCAATGAG.

To note about this clone: The DNA ends 3 residues before the CDR3 does, and the rest of the CDR3 is filled in from the germline J gene. V is TRBV2 and J is TRBJ2-3; TRBD2 might be the D (5 bases). Germline V gives CDR1 SNHLY, CDR2 FYNNEI. The CDR3 has 16 amino acids. The part of the CDR3 DNA that was read is TGTGCCAGCAGCGGGTGGAGAAGCGGAGGCAATCAGCCG. It yields the protein CASSGWRSGGNQP. The CDR3 in full is CASSGWRSGGNQPQYF.

Points on this clone: The observed sequence ends 3 residues before the CDR3 terminus, with the missing tail filled in from the germline J gene. V gene TRBV20-1 combines with J gene TRBJ2-3; D not certain. Germline V CDR1 and CDR2: DFQATT, SNEGSKA (reference sequence). The CDR3 has 11 amino acids. The CDR3 is CSARIGETQYF. The sequenced part of the CDR3 DNA is TGCAGTGCGCGGATTGGAGAGACG.

Points on this clone: The read terminates 3 residues ahead of where the CDR3 ends, so the germline J gene completes it. V usage is TRBV23-1 and J usage is TRBJ2-3; D is possibly TRBD2 (5 bases). TRBV23-1 counts as an open reading frame of uncertain function. CDR3 length: 15 residues. The sequenced part of the CDR3 DNA is TGCGCCAGCAGTCAATCGCTAGCCTTCCAAGAGACG. This codes for CASSQSLAFQET. The whole CDR3 sequence is CASSQSLAFQETQYF.

Of note for this clone: Sequencing ends 3 residues short of the CDR3 end; the germline J gene provides the rest. The rearrangement joins TRBV6-2 or TRBV6-3 to TRBJ1-5, with 8 bases fitting TRBD1. V lost 8 bases, J lost 5 bases, and 5 bases stayed unmatched. Germline V gives CDR1 MNHEY, CDR2 SVGEGT. The CDR3 spans 13 residues. Incomplete CDR3 DNA: TGTGCCAGCCGACAGGGGTCGGATCAGCCC. Amino acid sequence: CASRQGSDQP. The whole CDR3 sequence is CASRQGSDQPQHF.

To note about this clone: The read ends 3 residues shy of where the CDR3 ends; the end is completed using the germline J gene. The chain recombines TRBV29-1 with TRBJ2-1; D is ambiguous. The V end lost 5 bases, the J end lost 2 bases, and 19 bases lay between the germline ends. Germline-derived CDR1 and CDR2 are SQVTM and ANQGSEA. The length of the CDR3 is 16 residues. The covered CDR3 bases are TGCAGCGTTTTTCCCGAAGAGGCAGAGGCCTACAATGAG. This sequence encodes CSVFPEEAEAYNE. Given in full, the CDR3 is CSVFPEEAEAYNEQFF.

Remarks on this clone: The read terminates 3 residues before the CDR3 end, so the remaining end is supplied by the germline J gene. The gene calls are TRBV5-1 and TRBJ2-1; 8 bases line up with TRBD2. Per germline, CDR1 SGHRS and CDR2 YFSETQ. The CDR3 consists of 16 residues. Losses at the gene ends were 4 bases for V and 8 bases for J; bases not matched to a gene: 14. The CDR3 DNA, read in part, is TGCGCCAGCAGCCTCTTTAGCGGGGTAGACGGAGATGAG. Its translation is CASSLFSGVDGDE. The full-length CDR3 reads as CASSLFSGVDGDEQFF.

Worth noting for this clone: The CDR3 end is not reached by the read, which stops 3 residues before it; the germline J gene fills it in. This chain links TRBV19 with TRBJ1-2; D is ambiguous. Germline V CDR1 and CDR2: LNHDA, SQIVND (reference sequence). The CDR3 runs 14 residues. V was clipped by 4 bases and J by 3 bases, with 12 bases between them. CDR3 residues: CASSNRGVDYGYTF. The sequenced CDR3 bases are TGTGCCAGTAGTAACCGGGGAGTTGACTATGGC.

A word on this clone: The DNA ends 3 residues before the CDR3 does, and the rest of the CDR3 is filled in from the germline J gene. The V and J genes are TRBV18 and TRBJ1-5; D perhaps matches TRBD1 (5 bases). Between the trimmed V and J ends, which lost 3 bases and 5 bases, there was a span of 8 bases. Germline CDR1 is KGHSH and CDR2 is LQKENI. CDR3 length: 13 amino acids. The CDR3 here is CASSPTEDQPQHF. The CDR3 bases that were read are TGTGCCAGCTCACCGACAGAGGATCAGCCC.

The part of the CDR3 DNA that was read is TGTGCCAGCAGCTTAGGGGGCAGCTATGGC. Its translation: CASSLGGSYG. The whole CDR3 protein is CASSLGGSYGYTF. This chain uses TRBV7-9 with TRBJ1-2; D possibly corresponds to TRBD1 (5 bases). The CDR3 is cut off 3 residues early in the read; its end comes from the germline J gene. This CDR3 is 13 amino acids long. Germline V gene sequence: CDR1 SEHNR, CDR2 FQNEAQ (reference sequence). Trimming removed 1 base at V and 4 bases at J, with 7 bases between.

Notes on this clone: The CDR3 end lies 3 residues beyond the end of the read and is filled in from the germline J gene. V gene TRBV7-2 combines with J gene TRBJ2-1; 9 positions match TRBD1. The CDR3 is 15 residues long. J gave up 4 bases and V 6 bases, and 7 bases lay outside the gene matches. Germline lookup yields CDR1 SGHTA and CDR2 FQGNSA. The CDR3 reads CASRPGDRAYNEQFF. The sequenced part of the CDR3 DNA is TGTGCCAGCAGGCCCGGGGACAGGGCTTACAATGAG.

As to this clone: Coverage ceases 3 residues before the CDR3 finishes, and the germline J gene fills in the end. The V call is TRBV7-2, the J call TRBJ2-2; a possible D gene is TRBD1 (6 bases). This CDR3 has 14 residues. Germline V gene data show CDR1 as SGHTA and CDR2 as FQGNSA. CDR3 DNA, as far as it was read: TGTGCCAGCAACCAAGGGGGTCTTCTTGAAAAG. It specifies CASNQGGLLEK. The whole CDR3 reads CASNQGGLLEKLFF.

With regard to this clone: The CDR3 goes on 3 residues after the read ends, and that part is filled in from the germline J gene. The chain combines TRBV7-3 with TRBJ1-2; D is perhaps TRBD1 (5 bases). The length of the CDR3 is 13 residues. CDR1 is SGHTA, CDR2 FQGTGA, per germline. The CDR3 loop reads CASSGPGLEGYTF. Partial CDR3 DNA: TGTGCCAGCAGCGGCCCAGGGCTAGAGGGC.